What follows are 27 T cell receptor beta chains derived from one specimen sequenced in a study of control samples from healthy donors and cancer patients. Only in-frame clones appear in the TCRdb table, and some are missing; sequencing was by immunoSEQ multiplex PCR. This sample has 70,000 to 80,000 clones, with over 75% found just once. The sample comprised blood. These receptors were taken from a woman between 50 and 59 years old in good health.

The chain links TRBV5-4 to TRBJ1-2, with D uncertain. The CDR3 is made up of 13 amino acids. Trimming took off 4 bases at V and 8 bases at J, with 15 bases between the two ends. Germline loops: CDR1 SGHNT, CDR2 YYREEE (reference sequence). The CDR3 DNA sequence: TGTGCCAGCAGCACGGACGGGTTTAGGGGCTACACCTTC. It encodes CASSTDGFRGYTF.

V gene TRBV3-1 (or the pseudogene TRBV3-2) combines with J gene TRBJ2-2; tentatively, D is TRBD1 or TRBD2 (6 bases each). The V gene lost 4 bases and the J gene lost 4 bases, with 10 bases spanning the gap. Looked up from germline, CDR1 is LGHDT and CDR2 is YNNKEL (reference sequence). This CDR3 has 14 amino acids. The CDR3 coding sequence is TGTGCCAGCAGCCGAGGGGGAGGCACCGGGGAGCTGTTTTTT. As protein: CASSRGGGTGELFF.

Turning to this clone: Different DNA sequences within this sample yield the same CDR3. V gene TRBV5-1 combines with J gene TRBJ2-1, with D maybe TRBD2 (6 bases). The CDR3 is 14 amino acids. V was pared by 4 bases and J by 4 bases, with 12 bases between. Per the germline V gene, CDR1 is SGHRS and CDR2 is YFSETQ. CDR3 sequence: CASSPSGGYNEQFF. The CDR3 nucleotides read TGCGCCAGCAGCCCGAGTGGAGGGTACAATGAGCAGTTCTTC.

The CDR3 sequence is CASSYSISGRPTDYNEQFF. In DNA form, the CDR3 reads TGTGCCAGCAGTTACTCGATTAGCGGGAGGCCGACCGATTACAATGAGCAGTTCTTC. The genes are TRBV6-8 and TRBJ2-1; 10 positions match TRBD2. Germline-derived CDR1 and CDR2 are MNHGY and SAAAGT. With 0 bases clipped from V and 4 bases from J, the junction kept 12 bases outside the gene matches. This CDR3 comprises 19 residues.

The V call is TRBV5-6, the J call TRBJ2-5; 13 nucleotides agree with TRBD2. The J segment lost 4 bases and the V segment lost 4 bases, leaving 4 bases of the junction unmatched. The CDR3 has 15 amino acids. Germline assignment: CDR1 SGHDT and CDR2 YYEEEE. The CDR3 DNA follows: TGTGCCAGCAGCCCCGGACTAGCGGGAGTAGAGACCCAGTACTTC. It translates to CASSPGLAGVETQYF.

In this sample, this clone turned up once. The chain carries TRBV3-1 (or the pseudogene TRBV3-2) and TRBJ1-2; 8 bases align to TRBD1. The germline gives CDR1 LGHDT, CDR2 YNNKEL (reference sequence). The CDR3 consists of 16 residues. Trimming took 4 bases from V and 0 from J; bases not matched to a gene: 7. CDR3 amino acids: CASSLNGQGANYGYTF. CDR3 coding DNA: TGTGCCAGCAGCCTGAACGGACAGGGAGCTAACTATGGCTACACCTTC.

This rearrangement joins TRBV7-3 to TRBJ2-1, with TRBD1 matching over 9 bases. CDR1 SGHTA and CDR2 FQGTGA come from the germline V gene. After removal of 4 bases from V and 6 bases from J, the junction contained 1 base not matched to a gene. The CDR3 covers 13 residues. This CDR3 reads CASSSGQGNEQFF. In nucleotides, the CDR3 is TGTGCCAGCAGCTCGGGACAGGGCAATGAGCAGTTCTTC. Filled out from reference TRBV7-3 and TRBJ2-1, the complete variable domain reads GAGVSQTPSNKVTEKGKYVELRCDPISGHTALYWYRQSLGQGPEFLIYFQGTGAADDSGLPNDRFFAVRPEGSVSTLKIQRTERGDSAVYLCASSSGQGNEQFFGPGTRLTVL.

The rearrangement uses TRBV5-1 and TRBJ2-7; D not resolved. The CDR3 loop spans 14 amino acids. Germline V gene data show CDR1 as SGHRS and CDR2 as YFSETQ. The V end lost 0 bases, the J end lost 0 bases, and 7 bases lay between the germline ends. CDR3 sequence (DNA): TGCGCCAGCAGCTTGGCTATCCCCTCCTACGAGCAGTACTTC. This codes for CASSLAIPSYEQYF. The full variable domain, with the rest looked up from reference TRBV5-1 and TRBJ2-7, is KAGVTQTPRYLIKTRGQQVTLSCSPISGHRSVSWYQQTPGQGLQFLFEYFSETQRNKGNFPGRFSGRQFSNSRSEMNVSTLELGDSALYLCASSLAIPSYEQYFGPGTRLTVT.

This rearrangement joins TRBV5-1 to TRBJ1-3; TRBD1 agrees at 8 bases. Germline CDR1 and CDR2: SGHRS and YFSETQ. The CDR3 is 14 amino acids. The CDR3 region is CGSSNQGAGNTIYF. The CDR3 DNA follows: TGCGGCTCATCGAACCAGGGGGCGGGAAACACCATATATTTT.

The chain carries TRBV3-1 (or the pseudogene TRBV3-2) and TRBJ1-4; D is unclear. The V and J ends lost 5 bases and 7 bases respectively, with 17 bases between them. Per germline, CDR1 LGHDT and CDR2 YNNKEL (reference sequence). This CDR3 is built from 15 residues. In DNA form, the CDR3 reads TGTGCCAGCAGCACACGTTCAATAGCAGTTGAAAAACTGTTTTTT. It encodes CASSTRSIAVEKLFF.

This chain links TRBV30 with TRBJ2-1; 9 bases map to TRBD1. Germline lookup yields CDR1 GTSNPN and CDR2 SVGIG (reference sequence). After removal of 6 bases from V and 7 bases from J, the junction contained 7 bases not matched to a gene. The length of the CDR3 is 13 residues. CDR3 in amino acids: CACRGQGKNEQFF. For the CDR3, the DNA is TGTGCCTGTCGGGGACAGGGTAAGAATGAGCAGTTCTTC.

This clone has just one count. The V call is TRBV19, the J call TRBJ1-1; no clear D. V lost 3 bases and J 1 base, leaving 6 bases between the germline ends. This CDR3 contains 13 residues. Germline CDR1 reads LNHDA; CDR2 reads SQIVND (reference sequence). CDR3 sequence reads: CASSITANTEAFF. The CDR3 DNA follows: TGTGCCAGTAGTATTACCGCGAACACTGAAGCTTTCTTT.

The chain carries TRBV29-1 and TRBJ2-7, with 9 bases matching TRBD1. With 6 bases clipped from V and 3 bases from J, the junction kept 15 bases outside the gene matches. This CDR3 contains 16 residues. CDR1 and CDR2 (germline): SQVTM, ANQGSEA. This CDR3 is CSVDRRGGQGVYEQYF. Here the CDR3 DNA reads TGCAGCGTCGATCGGAGGGGGGGACAGGGTGTCTACGAGCAGTACTTC.

J is TRBJ2-3 and V is TRBV7-3, with D unclear. Trimming left V 5 bases short and J 2 bases short, with 17 bases between. The CDR3 has 16 amino acids. From germline, CDR1 is SGHTA and CDR2 FQGTGA. CDR3 in DNA: TGTGCCAGCAGCCCTGACAAGGGATCGTTCACAGATACGCAGTATTTT. Amino acid sequence: CASSPDKGSFTDTQYF.

This sequence joins TRBV19 and TRBJ2-2; D remains unclear. Germline assignment: CDR1 LNHDA and CDR2 SQIVND (reference sequence). This CDR3 has 16 amino acids. Deletions cut 9 bases from V and 0 bases from J, with 17 bases between. The CDR3 DNA reads as TGTGCCAGCCTCGCTTCTGTCGGATCGAACACCGGGGAGCTGTTTTTT. Translating it yields CASLASVGSNTGELFF.

The V call is TRBV19, the J call TRBJ1-1; D call uncertain. V gave up 7 bases and J gave up 1 base, with 16 bases separating them. The length of the CDR3 is 15 residues. Germline CDR1 LNHDA, CDR2 SQIVND (reference sequence). The CDR3 DNA reads as TGTGCCAGTACCAATGGGCGGATCGGGAACACTGAAGCTTTCTTT. It is translated as CASTNGRIGNTEAFF.

This sequence joins TRBV29-1 and TRBJ2-3; 11 nucleotides match TRBD2. In germline, CDR1 is SQVTM, CDR2 ANQGSEA. The CDR3 loop spans 16 amino acids. With 4 bases clipped from V and 5 bases from J, the junction kept 11 bases outside the gene matches. For the CDR3, the DNA is TGCAGCGTTGCGGTGGGTAGCGGGAGGGCCGAAGATACGCAGTATTTT. As protein: CSVAVGSGRAEDTQYF.

This clone has a single count. V gene TRBV29-1 combines with J gene TRBJ2-1; D assignment may be TRBD1 or TRBD2 (5 bases each). Germline lookup yields CDR1 SQVTM and CDR2 ANQGSEA. This CDR3 contains 13 residues. V was shortened by 8 bases and J by 6 bases, with 17 bases between the two germline ends. CDR3 in amino acids: CSHEYGTTNEQFF. The CDR3 DNA is TGCAGCCATGAGTATGGGACCACCAATGAGCAGTTCTTC.

The rearrangement links TRBV2 to TRBJ2-3; D could derive from TRBD1 or TRBD2 (5 bases each). V gave up 6 bases and J gave up 3 bases, with 19 bases separating them. CDR1 and CDR2 (germline): SNHLY, FYNNEI. This CDR3 comprises 16 residues. CDR3 sequence: CASRGPKGGVTDTQYF. DNA of the CDR3: TGTGCCAGCAGGGGACCGAAGGGTGGAGTTACAGATACGCAGTATTTT.

V and J are TRBV19 and TRBJ1-4, with no clear D. CDR3 length: 15 residues. V was clipped by 7 bases and J by 0 bases, with 12 bases between them. The germline CDR1 and CDR2 sequences are LNHDA and SQIVND (reference sequence). The CDR3 sequence: CASTTTAATNEKLFF. CDR3 nucleotides: TGTGCCAGTACCACAACAGCCGCAACTAATGAAAAACTGTTTTTT.

The chain joins TRBV7-3 to TRBJ2-3; a weak D match, TRBD2 (5 bases). V lost 1 base and J 2 bases, leaving 10 bases between the germline ends. Germline CDR1 and CDR2: SGHTA and FQGTGA. CDR3 length equals 15 residues. The chain's CDR3 is CASSLNSVSTDTQYF. The CDR3 bases are TGTGCCAGCAGCTTAAATAGCGTCTCCACAGATACGCAGTATTTT.

The chain has TRBV27 and TRBJ2-1, with D unresolved. This CDR3 spans 13 amino acids. The V end lost 6 bases, the J end lost 3 bases, and 9 bases lay between the germline ends. The germline CDR1 and CDR2 sequences are MNHEY and SMNVEV (reference sequence). The CDR3 bases are TGTGCCAGCAGCACTCTAGTCTACAATGAGCAGTTCTTC. It translates to CASSTLVYNEQFF.

The J gene is TRBJ2-5, the V gene TRBV30; 10 nucleotides align to TRBD1. The V gene end was trimmed by 5 bases and the J gene end by 7 bases; junction bases not matched to a gene: 4. The CDR3 totals 12 residues. CDR1 GTSNPN and CDR2 SVGIG come from the germline V gene (reference sequence). The CDR3 reads CAWDRGRGTQYF. CDR3 nucleotide sequence: TGTGCCTGGGACAGGGGGCGAGGGACCCAGTACTTC.

The chain carries TRBV5-1 and TRBJ2-3; TRBD1 matches at 8 bases. Per germline, CDR1 SGHRS and CDR2 YFSETQ. V dropped 4 bases and J dropped 6; count of bases not matched to a gene: 7. This CDR3 spans 14 amino acids. In nucleotides, the CDR3 is TGCGCCAGCAGCGAGGGACAGGAGAAGGATACGCAGTATTTT. Amino acid sequence: CASSEGQEKDTQYF.

The chain recombines TRBV10-3 with TRBJ2-1; 8 nucleotides match TRBD2. This CDR3 is 12 amino acids long. J gave up 7 bases and V 10 bases, and 6 bases lay outside the gene matches. CDR1 is ENHRY and CDR2 is SYGVKD in the germline V gene. CDR3 sequence reads: CATASGSNEQFF. The CDR3 DNA sequence: TGTGCCACCGCTAGCGGGTCAAATGAGCAGTTCTTC.

This chain links TRBV21-1 with TRBJ1-6. TRBV21-1 counts as a pseudogene. The CDR3 sequence is 17 residues long. The CDR3 reads CASSKQTRGEYKSPLHF. The CDR3 region has the DNA TGTGCCAGCAGCAAACAGACCCGGGGGGAATATAAATCACCCCTCCACTTT.

The V gene is TRBV3-1 (or the pseudogene TRBV3-2), the J gene TRBJ1-2; perhaps TRBD1 as D (6 bases). CDR1 and CDR2 from the germline V gene are LGHDT and YNNKEL (reference sequence). Trimming pared 0 bases from V and 5 bases from J, leaving 10 bases between. The length of the CDR3 is 14 residues. The CDR3 reads CASSQDGQGYGYTF. The CDR3 coding sequence is TGTGCCAGCAGCCAAGATGGGCAGGGGTATGGCTACACCTTC.